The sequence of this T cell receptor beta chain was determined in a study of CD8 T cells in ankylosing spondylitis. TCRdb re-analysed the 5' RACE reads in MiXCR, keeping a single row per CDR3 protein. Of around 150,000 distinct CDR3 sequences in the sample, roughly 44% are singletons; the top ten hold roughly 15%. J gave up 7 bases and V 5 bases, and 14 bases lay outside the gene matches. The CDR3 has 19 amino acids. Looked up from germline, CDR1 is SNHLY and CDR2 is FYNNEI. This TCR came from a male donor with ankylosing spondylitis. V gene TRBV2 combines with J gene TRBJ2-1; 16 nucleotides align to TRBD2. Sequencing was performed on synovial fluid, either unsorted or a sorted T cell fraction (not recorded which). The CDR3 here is CASSNPGTSGRAWGNEQFF. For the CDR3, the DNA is TGTGCCAGCAGTAACCCCGGGACTAGCGGGAGGGCCTGGGGGAATGAGCAGTTCTTC.